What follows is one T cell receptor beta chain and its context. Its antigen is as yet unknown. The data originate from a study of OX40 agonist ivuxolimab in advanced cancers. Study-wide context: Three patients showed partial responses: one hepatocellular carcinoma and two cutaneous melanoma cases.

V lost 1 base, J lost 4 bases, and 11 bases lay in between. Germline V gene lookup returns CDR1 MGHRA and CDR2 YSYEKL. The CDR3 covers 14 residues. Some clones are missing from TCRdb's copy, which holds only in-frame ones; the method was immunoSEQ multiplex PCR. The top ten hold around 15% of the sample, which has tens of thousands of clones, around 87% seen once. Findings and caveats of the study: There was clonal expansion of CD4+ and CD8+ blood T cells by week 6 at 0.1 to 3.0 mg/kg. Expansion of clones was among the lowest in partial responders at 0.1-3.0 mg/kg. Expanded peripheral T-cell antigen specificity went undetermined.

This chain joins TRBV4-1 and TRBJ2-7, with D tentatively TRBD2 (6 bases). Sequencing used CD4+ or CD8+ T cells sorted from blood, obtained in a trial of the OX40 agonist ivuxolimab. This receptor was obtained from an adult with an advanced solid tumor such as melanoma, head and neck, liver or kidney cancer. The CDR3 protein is CASSQGRGLYEQYF. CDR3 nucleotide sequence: TGCGCCAGCAGCCAAGGGAGGGGCCTTTACGAGCAGTACTTC.